This TCR beta chain was sequenced in a study of T cells after yellow fever vaccination. This CDR3 comprises 17 residues. Trimming pared 1 base from V and 1 base from J, leaving 14 bases between. Germline values: CDR1 MGHRA, CDR2 YSYEKL. In TCRdb, the 5' RACE reads were re-called with MiXCR into one record per CDR3 protein. The sample lists some 240,000 distinct CDR3 sequences; roughly 5.2% were seen once. Study-wide results and caveats: Post-booster repertoires again held most primary-vaccination clones (roughly 95% CD4, 85% to 90% CD8).

In regard to this clonotype: Its antigen remains unidentified.

The sequencing here drew on CD4+ T cells sorted from PBMCs, taken on the day of the yellow fever booster vaccination. The chain is built from TRBV4-1 and TRBJ2-1, with D perhaps TRBD2 (5 bases). This TCR came from a man younger than 35 who received the YFV17D yellow fever vaccine. This CDR3 is CASSQGTSLGSYNEQFF. CDR3 DNA sequence: TGCGCCAGCAGCCAAGGGACTTCGTTGGGGTCCTACAATGAGCAGTTCTTC.